The subject of this entry is one T cell receptor beta chain. The antigen this receptor binds is unknown. No base qualities exist here, and no much larger clone lies one base off it. Only healthy Caucasian donors were included. The twin cohort comprised three pairs of female monozygotic twins, all aged about 18 to 29 years. The RNA used for TCR libraries was isolated from peripheral blood mononuclear cells. The source of the sample is a study of identical twins (dated by TCRdb to the mid-2010s). In terms of the full investigation: To test whether fetal clonotypes persist, the study used deep sequencing on TCR alpha and beta repertoires from monozygotic twins, unrelated adults of various ages, and cord blood. To rule out contamination, the twin experiments were replicated at different times with different library preparation protocols. Study-wide findings and limitations: Compared with coincidental sharing between unrelated individuals, out-of-frame TCR alpha sequences shared between twins had an excess of sequences with low generation probability. Abundant cord blood beta clonotypes carried fewer insertions; young adult naive repertoires showed a weaker similar trend, while memory repertoires showed none. Zero-insertion analyses could be partly confounded by invariant T cells such as MAIT and iNKT, although diverse VJ usage argued against such confounding for most clonotypes. The excess sharing between twins in beta out-of-frame sequences was weaker because fewer shared sequences reduced the signal-to-noise ratio. Recombination models systematically underestimated out-of-frame TCR alpha sharing in monozygotic twins but agreed with sharing between unrelated individuals. Because the same donors could not be followed over many years, the conclusions depended on cross-sectional statistical analysis.

The germline V gene provides CDR1 SNHLY and CDR2 FYNNEI. Relative to germline, V is 8 bases shorter and J is 8 bases shorter, with 10 bases between their ends. The CDR3 holds 11 amino acids from the cysteine to the phenylalanine. CDR3 DNA only is kept here, 33 bases in frame from base 1. To prepare the library, 5' RACE was applied. The sequencer was an Illumina HiSeq 2000. A universal primer binding site was introduced by template switching, and a unique molecular identifier was present in the final cDNA, enabling accurate counting of TCR cDNA molecules. Specific primers in the conserved constant-segment region were used to synthesize first-strand cDNA for TCR alpha and beta chains. To control for contamination, every cDNA library carried two barcodes: a SMART-Mk sample barcode plus Illumina barcodes. Two successive PCR steps introduced TruSeq adapter sequences along with Illumina sample barcodes. The Illumina HiSeq platform was used with custom primers to sequence TCR alpha and beta cDNA libraries. As for the authors' bioinformatics: Unique molecular identifiers were extracted from raw reads with MiGEC, and CDR3 positions were determined with MiXCR. Recombination models were inferred per individual with the repgenHMM and IGoR tools using an EM algorithm. The analysis of shared clonotypes was done with the tcR package in R, with sharing normalized by the product of cloneset sizes. Out-of-frame nonproductive sequences were analyzed to study raw recombination free of thymic and clonal selection effects. The raw public reads went through TCRdb reprocessing: fastp at Q25, MiXCR clone calling, in-frame beta chains kept. Under each unique CDR3 protein, matching rows form one entry showing the most common genes and DNA. The V and J calls reflect TCRdb's pipeline rather than the authors' work. In all, the sample holds hundreds of thousands of distinct CDR3 sequences, and around 12% of those were seen once. Of the sample, around 1.5% falls within the top ten clones.

This sample was also put to use in a study of yellow fever vaccine responses in identical twins. As noted in the second study: The T cell response to vaccination in identical twins was reported by the authors to appear partly convergent and partly personalized. In identical twins, the study followed T cell clones that responded to the vaccine with precision.

Material: PBMCs. The V and J segments used are TRBV2 and TRBJ2-1, and perhaps TRBD2 as D gene, on 5 matching bases. This sequence was found in a young woman in good health. In nucleotides, the sequence is TGTGCCAGCGATGCCGGGGATGAGCAGTTCTTC. Its translation is CASDAGDEQFF.